This TCR beta chain was sequenced during a study of cytomegalovirus exposure and HLA in healthy donors. Study at large: The roughly 110 validation repertoires matched the 666 first-cohort repertoires in platform, a later analysis reported.

Whole-study results and caveats: In vitro confirmation showed a few CMV-associated chains to be CMV antigen specific. Using the classifier, cytomegalovirus status was reportedly diagnosed with high specificity and sensitivity.

The CDR3 has 15 amino acids. The germline V gene encodes CDR1 MNHEY and CDR2 SVGAGI. Trimming removed 0 bases at V and 1 base at J, with 9 bases between. This clone came up once. Its antigen is currently unknown. Separation from the roughly 670-subject first cohort characterized the roughly 130-subject validation cohort, to which the donors belonged. TCRdb's table, derived via immunoSEQ multiplex PCR, lists solely in-frame clones and lacks some. The profile shows 150,000 to 200,000 clones, roughly 82% of them singletons. Sequences were obtained from PBMCs. V gene TRBV6-5 combines with J gene TRBJ1-1, with D possibly matching TRBD1 (6 bases). The sequence was obtained from a young woman in good health and CMV-seropositive. The CDR3 DNA reads TGTGCCAGCAGTTACTCCCCAGGGGCGAACACTGAAGCTTTCTTT. Its protein product is CASSYSPGANTEAFF.